This T cell receptor (beta chain) appears in the sequencing data of a study of OX40 agonist ivuxolimab in advanced cancers. CDR3 length equals 13 residues. V lost 7 bases, J lost 4 bases, and 14 bases lay in between. Germline V gene sequence: CDR1 SGHRS, CDR2 YFSETQ. Sequenced by immunoSEQ multiplex PCR; TCRdb stores in-frame clones only, minus some. The sample shows about 82,000 clones, around four fifths of them seen only once. Regarding the study as a whole: Among the lowest peripheral clonal expansion occurred in 0.1-3.0 mg/kg partial responders.

About this clone itself: Antigen unknown.

The TCR sequence derives from an adult with an advanced solid tumor such as melanoma, head and neck, liver or kidney cancer. The chain joins TRBV5-1 to TRBJ2-5, with D maybe TRBD1 (6 bases). Sequenced material: CD4+ or CD8+ T cells sorted from blood, taken in a trial of the OX40 agonist ivuxolimab. The CDR3 spells CASGGPDGETQYF. The CDR3 nucleotides are TGCGCCAGCGGGGGCCCCGACGGAGAGACCCAGTACTTC. The full variable domain, completed using reference TRBV5-1 and TRBJ2-5, is KAGVTQTPRYLIKTRGQQVTLSCSPISGHRSVSWYQQTPGQGLQFLFEYFSETQRNKGNFPGRFSGRQFSNSRSEMNVSTLELGDSALYLCASGGPDGETQYFGPGTRLLVL.